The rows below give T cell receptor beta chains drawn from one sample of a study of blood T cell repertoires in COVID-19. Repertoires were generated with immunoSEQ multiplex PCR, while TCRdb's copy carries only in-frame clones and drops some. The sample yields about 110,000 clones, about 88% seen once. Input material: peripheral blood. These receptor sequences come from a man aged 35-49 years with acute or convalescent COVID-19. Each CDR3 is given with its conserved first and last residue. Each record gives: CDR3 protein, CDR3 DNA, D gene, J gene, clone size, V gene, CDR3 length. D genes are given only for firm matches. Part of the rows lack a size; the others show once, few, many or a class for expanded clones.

cdr3_aa: CASSQGVRESGPQHF; cdr3_nt: TGTGCCAGCAGCCAAGGGGTAAGGGAGTCGGGGCCCCAGCATTTT; d_call: .; j_call: TRBJ1-5; clone_size: few; v_call: TRBV3-1/TRBV3-2; cdr3_length: 15
cdr3_aa: CASSPSGTGGNTIYF; cdr3_nt: TGTGCCAGCAGCCCGTCGGGGACAGGAGGAAACACCATATATTTT; d_call: TRBD1; j_call: TRBJ1-3; clone_size: .; v_call: TRBV7-9; cdr3_length: 15
cdr3_aa: CSGDGGQGGDTQYF; cdr3_nt: TGCAGCGGTGACGGGGGACAGGGTGGAGATACGCAGTATTTT; d_call: TRBD1; j_call: TRBJ2-3; clone_size: .; v_call: TRBV29-1; cdr3_length: 14
cdr3_aa: CATRKSQGFEQYF; cdr3_nt: TGTGCCACCCGAAAATCACAGGGTTTCGAGCAGTACTTC; d_call: .; j_call: TRBJ2-7; clone_size: .; v_call: TRBV6-5; cdr3_length: 13
cdr3_aa: CASSLRGQGQVSPLHF; cdr3_nt: TGTGCCAGCAGCTTACGAGGACAGGGACAGGTGTCACCCCTCCACTTT; d_call: TRBD1; j_call: TRBJ1-6; clone_size: .; v_call: TRBV5-6; cdr3_length: 16
cdr3_aa: CASSPGLGGDTQYF; cdr3_nt: TGCGCCAGCAGCCCCGGACTAGGGGGGGATACGCAGTATTTT; d_call: .; j_call: TRBJ2-3; clone_size: once; v_call: TRBV5-1; cdr3_length: 14
cdr3_aa: CASSHLFGGTSDFSEQYF; cdr3_nt: TGCGCCAGCAGCCATCTCTTTGGGGGGACTAGCGATTTTTCCGAGCAGTACTTC; d_call: TRBD2; j_call: TRBJ2-7; clone_size: .; v_call: TRBV4-1; cdr3_length: 18
cdr3_aa: CASSLLGLGGILNTEAFF; cdr3_nt: TGTGCCAGCAGCCTTCTGGGTCTTGGAGGGATCTTGAACACTGAAGCTTTCTTT; d_call: .; j_call: TRBJ1-1; clone_size: .; v_call: TRBV13; cdr3_length: 18
cdr3_aa: CASSIGLAGGDYSYNEQFF; cdr3_nt: TGTGCCAGTAGTATCGGGCTAGCGGGGGGGGATTACTCCTACAATGAGCAGTTCTTC; d_call: TRBD2; j_call: TRBJ2-1; clone_size: once; v_call: TRBV19; cdr3_length: 19
cdr3_aa: CASSQLGTEYSNQPQHF; cdr3_nt: TGCGCCAGCAGCCAACTCGGGACAGAGTATAGCAATCAGCCCCAGCATTTT; d_call: TRBD1; j_call: TRBJ1-5; clone_size: .; v_call: TRBV4-1; cdr3_length: 17
cdr3_aa: CASSSPKAGARTDTQYF; cdr3_nt: TGTGCCAGCAGCTCACCCAAAGCGGGGGCCCGGACAGATACGCAGTATTTT; d_call: TRBD2; j_call: TRBJ2-3; clone_size: .; v_call: TRBV11-2; cdr3_length: 17
cdr3_aa: CASSLADYSYEQYF; cdr3_nt: TGCGCCAGCAGCCTGGCAGACTATTCCTACGAGCAGTACTTC; d_call: .; j_call: TRBJ2-7; clone_size: few; v_call: TRBV4-1; cdr3_length: 14
cdr3_aa: CASPLRYIHYGYTF; cdr3_nt: TGCGCCAGCCCTCTCAGGTATATTCACTATGGCTACACCTTC; d_call: .; j_call: TRBJ1-2; clone_size: .; v_call: TRBV10-1; cdr3_length: 14
cdr3_aa: CASSSWTVSYEQYF; cdr3_nt: TGTGCCAGCAGCTCATGGACTGTCTCCTACGAGCAGTACTTC; d_call: .; j_call: TRBJ2-7; clone_size: .; v_call: TRBV3-1/TRBV3-2; cdr3_length: 14
cdr3_aa: CASRTGQGAARNTIYF; cdr3_nt: TGTGCCAGCCGCACGGGGCAGGGGGCTGCCAGAAACACCATATATTTT; d_call: TRBD1; j_call: TRBJ1-3; clone_size: .; v_call: TRBV5-6; cdr3_length: 16
cdr3_aa: CASKRDTSNEQFF; cdr3_nt: TGTGCCAGCAAGAGGGACACAAGCAATGAGCAGTTCTTC; d_call: .; j_call: TRBJ2-1; clone_size: .; v_call: TRBV2; cdr3_length: 13
cdr3_aa: CASSLALAQETQYF; cdr3_nt: TGTGCCAGCAGCTTGGCCCTGGCCCAAGAGACCCAGTACTTC; d_call: .; j_call: TRBJ2-5; clone_size: once; v_call: TRBV5-4; cdr3_length: 14
cdr3_aa: CAWSDRHRGSPLHF; cdr3_nt: TGTGCCTGGAGTGACCGTCACCGCGGTTCACCCCTCCACTTT; d_call: .; j_call: TRBJ1-6; clone_size: .; v_call: TRBV30; cdr3_length: 14
cdr3_aa: CASSLGSRVVDEQFF; cdr3_nt: TGTGCCAGCAGCTTAGGTAGTCGAGTTGTGGATGAGCAGTTCTTC; d_call: .; j_call: TRBJ2-1; clone_size: .; v_call: TRBV11-2; cdr3_length: 15
cdr3_aa: CASSTHYRDGYTF; cdr3_nt: TGTGCCAGTAGTACCCACTACAGGGATGGCTACACCTTC; d_call: .; j_call: TRBJ1-2; clone_size: .; v_call: TRBV19; cdr3_length: 13
cdr3_aa: CATDGDRPQGIEGYTF; cdr3_nt: TGTGCCACGGACGGAGACAGACCCCAAGGTATTGAGGGCTACACCTTC; d_call: .; j_call: TRBJ1-2; clone_size: .; v_call: TRBV7-3; cdr3_length: 16
cdr3_aa: CASSLGRGAYEQYF; cdr3_nt: TGTGCCAGCAGCTTAGGGCGGGGCGCCTACGAGCAGTACTTC; d_call: .; j_call: TRBJ2-7; clone_size: .; v_call: TRBV11-2; cdr3_length: 14
cdr3_aa: CATKGEQYF; cdr3_nt: TGTGCCACCAAGGGGGAGCAGTACTTC; d_call: .; j_call: TRBJ2-7; clone_size: .; v_call: TRBV24-1; cdr3_length: 9
cdr3_aa: CASSYRGGFNTGELFF; cdr3_nt: TGTGCCAGCAGTTATCGCGGGGGATTTAACACCGGGGAGCTGTTTTTT; d_call: TRBD2; j_call: TRBJ2-2; clone_size: .; v_call: TRBV6-2/TRBV6-3; cdr3_length: 16
cdr3_aa: CAWSAERWAEAFF; cdr3_nt: TGTGCCTGGAGCGCGGAAAGGTGGGCTGAAGCTTTCTTT; d_call: .; j_call: TRBJ1-1; clone_size: .; v_call: TRBV30; cdr3_length: 13
cdr3_aa: CASSPRSRGISEAFF; cdr3_nt: TGTGCCAGCTCCCCTAGATCGCGAGGAATTTCTGAAGCTTTCTTT; d_call: .; j_call: TRBJ1-1; clone_size: .; v_call: TRBV18; cdr3_length: 15
cdr3_aa: CASSVDRGPEQFF; cdr3_nt: TGTGCCAGCAGCGTGGACAGGGGGCCTGAGCAGTTCTTC; d_call: TRBD1; j_call: TRBJ2-1; clone_size: .; v_call: TRBV7-2; cdr3_length: 13
cdr3_aa: CSASQNSNQPQHF; cdr3_nt: TGCAGTGCTAGTCAGAATAGCAATCAGCCCCAGCATTTT; d_call: .; j_call: TRBJ1-5; clone_size: .; v_call: TRBV20-1; cdr3_length: 13
cdr3_aa: CASSQEGTGADGYTF; cdr3_nt: TGCGCCAGCAGCCAAGAAGGTACAGGGGCGGATGGCTACACCTTC; d_call: TRBD1; j_call: TRBJ1-2; clone_size: .; v_call: TRBV4-1; cdr3_length: 15
cdr3_aa: CASSERWTSGGTGELFF; cdr3_nt: TGTGCCAGCAGCGAGCGGTGGACTAGCGGGGGAACCGGGGAGCTGTTTTTT; d_call: TRBD2; j_call: TRBJ2-2; clone_size: .; v_call: TRBV7-8; cdr3_length: 17
cdr3_aa: CASSLMQGGRDTEAFF; cdr3_nt: TGTGCCAGCAGCTTAATGCAGGGGGGCCGGGACACTGAAGCTTTCTTT; d_call: TRBD1; j_call: TRBJ1-1; clone_size: .; v_call: TRBV7-6; cdr3_length: 16
cdr3_aa: CASSLVSSGGTDTQYF; cdr3_nt: TGCGCCAGCAGCTTGGTGTCTAGCGGGGGCACAGATACGCAGTATTTT; d_call: TRBD2; j_call: TRBJ2-3; clone_size: .; v_call: TRBV5-1; cdr3_length: 16
cdr3_aa: CASSQEPTGLEQYF; cdr3_nt: TGCGCCAGCAGCCAAGAGCCGACAGGCCTCGAGCAGTACTTC; d_call: .; j_call: TRBJ2-7; clone_size: .; v_call: TRBV4-3; cdr3_length: 14
cdr3_aa: CAWSRQGNTQYF; cdr3_nt: TGTGCCTGGAGTCGACAGGGGAATACGCAGTATTTT; d_call: TRBD1; j_call: TRBJ2-3; clone_size: .; v_call: TRBV30; cdr3_length: 12
cdr3_aa: CASEGDSGNTIYF; cdr3_nt: TGTGCCAGCGAGGGGGACTCTGGAAACACCATATATTTT; d_call: .; j_call: TRBJ1-3; clone_size: .; v_call: TRBV10-3; cdr3_length: 13
cdr3_aa: CASSLGDNNKDTQYF; cdr3_nt: TGTGCCAGCAGCTTAGGGGACAATAACAAGGATACGCAGTATTTT; d_call: .; j_call: TRBJ2-3; clone_size: .; v_call: TRBV7-3; cdr3_length: 15
cdr3_aa: CASSSFGTSGFTQYF; cdr3_nt: TGTGCCAGCAGCTCCTTTGGGACTAGCGGCTTTACGCAGTATTTT; d_call: TRBD2; j_call: TRBJ2-3; clone_size: .; v_call: TRBV5-4; cdr3_length: 15
cdr3_aa: CASSPGRQGTNEKLFF; cdr3_nt: TGTGCCAGCTCACCGGGAAGACAGGGGACGAATGAAAAACTGTTTTTT; d_call: TRBD1; j_call: TRBJ1-4; clone_size: .; v_call: TRBV18; cdr3_length: 16
cdr3_aa: CAIRGSGTGDRNTEAFF; cdr3_nt: TGTGCCATCAGGGGGTCCGGGACAGGGGACAGGAACACTGAAGCTTTCTTT; d_call: TRBD1; j_call: TRBJ1-1; clone_size: .; v_call: TRBV10-3; cdr3_length: 17
cdr3_aa: CASSDPDSLANYGYTF; cdr3_nt: TGCGCCAGCAGTGACCCGGACAGCCTAGCTAACTATGGCTACACCTTC; d_call: .; j_call: TRBJ1-2; clone_size: once; v_call: TRBV10-1; cdr3_length: 16
cdr3_aa: CASSLSSGLYQPQHF; cdr3_nt: TGTGCCAGCAGTTTAAGTTCTGGGCTCTATCAGCCCCAGCATTTT; d_call: .; j_call: TRBJ1-5; clone_size: few; v_call: TRBV27; cdr3_length: 15
cdr3_aa: CASSGGLAVKETQYF; cdr3_nt: TGTGCCAGCAGCGGGGGGCTAGCGGTAAAAGAGACCCAGTACTTC; d_call: .; j_call: TRBJ2-5; clone_size: .; v_call: TRBV7-2; cdr3_length: 15
cdr3_aa: CAWSGSTRMETQYF; cdr3_nt: TGTGCCTGGAGTGGTTCGACTAGAATGGAGACCCAGTACTTC; d_call: .; j_call: TRBJ2-5; clone_size: few; v_call: TRBV30; cdr3_length: 14
cdr3_aa: CATSEAGGADGMRGYTF; cdr3_nt: TGTGCCACCAGTGAGGCAGGAGGGGCGGACGGAATGAGGGGCTACACCTTC; d_call: .; j_call: TRBJ1-2; clone_size: .; v_call: TRBV24-1; cdr3_length: 17
cdr3_aa: CATSDSRGQETQYF; cdr3_nt: TGTGCCACCAGTGACTCGAGAGGCCAAGAGACCCAGTACTTC; d_call: .; j_call: TRBJ2-5; clone_size: .; v_call: TRBV24-1; cdr3_length: 14
cdr3_aa: CASSAGYEQYF; cdr3_nt: TGTGCCAGCAGTGCAGGGTACGAGCAGTACTTC; d_call: .; j_call: TRBJ2-7; clone_size: .; v_call: TRBV12-3/TRBV12-4; cdr3_length: 11
cdr3_aa: CASSTYGQDGYTF; cdr3_nt: TGTGCCAGTAGTACCTATGGACAGGATGGCTACACCTTC; d_call: TRBD1; j_call: TRBJ1-2; clone_size: .; v_call: TRBV19; cdr3_length: 13
cdr3_aa: CASGDSTDTQYF; cdr3_nt: TGTGCCAGCGGAGATAGCACAGATACGCAGTATTTT; d_call: .; j_call: TRBJ2-3; clone_size: .; v_call: TRBV5-6; cdr3_length: 12
cdr3_aa: CASSQDNSGGSYEQYF; cdr3_nt: TGCGCCAGCAGCCAAGATAATAGCGGGGGGTCGTACGAGCAGTACTTC; d_call: TRBD2; j_call: TRBJ2-7; clone_size: .; v_call: TRBV4-1; cdr3_length: 16
cdr3_aa: CATRTGGEVAKNIQYF; cdr3_nt: TGTGCCACTCGGACAGGGGGTGAGGTGGCCAAAAACATTCAGTACTTC; d_call: TRBD1; j_call: TRBJ2-4; clone_size: .; v_call: TRBV19; cdr3_length: 16
cdr3_aa: CASSLERTGLAFF; cdr3_nt: TGTGCCAGCAGCTTAGAGAGGACAGGGTTAGCTTTCTTT; d_call: TRBD1; j_call: TRBJ1-1; clone_size: .; v_call: TRBV7-9; cdr3_length: 13
cdr3_aa: CASSALGSPSYEQYF; cdr3_nt: TGTGCCAGCAGCGCCCTAGGCAGCCCCTCCTACGAGCAGTACTTC; d_call: .; j_call: TRBJ2-7; clone_size: .; v_call: TRBV9; cdr3_length: 15
cdr3_aa: CASSVVQGAKGNTIYF; cdr3_nt: TGTGCCAGCAGCGTTGTGCAGGGGGCTAAAGGAAACACCATATATTTT; d_call: TRBD1; j_call: TRBJ1-3; clone_size: .; v_call: TRBV9; cdr3_length: 16
cdr3_aa: CASSPSAPNTEAFF; cdr3_nt: TGCGCCAGCAGCCCTAGTGCACCGAACACTGAAGCTTTCTTT; d_call: .; j_call: TRBJ1-1; clone_size: once; v_call: TRBV5-1; cdr3_length: 14
cdr3_aa: CASSLGTLSKETQYF; cdr3_nt: TGTGCCAGCAGCCTCGGGACACTCTCCAAAGAGACCCAGTACTTC; d_call: .; j_call: TRBJ2-5; clone_size: .; v_call: TRBV5-5; cdr3_length: 15